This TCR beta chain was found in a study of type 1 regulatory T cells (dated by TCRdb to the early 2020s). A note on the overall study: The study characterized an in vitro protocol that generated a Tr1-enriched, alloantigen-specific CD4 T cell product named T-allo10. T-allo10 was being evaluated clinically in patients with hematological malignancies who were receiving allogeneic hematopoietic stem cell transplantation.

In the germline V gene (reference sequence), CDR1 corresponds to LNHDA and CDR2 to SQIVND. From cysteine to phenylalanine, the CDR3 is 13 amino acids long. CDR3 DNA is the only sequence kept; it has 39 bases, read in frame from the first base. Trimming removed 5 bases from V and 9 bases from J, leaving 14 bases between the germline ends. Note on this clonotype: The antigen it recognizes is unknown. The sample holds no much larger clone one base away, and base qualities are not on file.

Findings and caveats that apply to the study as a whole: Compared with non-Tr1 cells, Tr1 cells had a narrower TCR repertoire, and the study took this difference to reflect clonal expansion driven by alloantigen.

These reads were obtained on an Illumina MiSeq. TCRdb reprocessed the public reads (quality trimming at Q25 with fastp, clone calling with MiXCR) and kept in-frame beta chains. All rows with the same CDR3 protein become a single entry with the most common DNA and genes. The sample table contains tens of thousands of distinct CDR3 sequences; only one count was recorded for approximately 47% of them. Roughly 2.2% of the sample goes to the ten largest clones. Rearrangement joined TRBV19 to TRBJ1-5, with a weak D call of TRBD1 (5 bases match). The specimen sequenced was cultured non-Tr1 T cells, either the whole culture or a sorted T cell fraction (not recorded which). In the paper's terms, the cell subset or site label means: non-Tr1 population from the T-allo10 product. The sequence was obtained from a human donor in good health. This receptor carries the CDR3 CASSQQDLGPQHF. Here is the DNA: TGTGCCAGTAGTCAACAGGACCTCGGGCCCCAGCATTTT.